The 21 T cell receptor beta chains listed next were all sequenced from one sample in a study of cytomegalovirus exposure and HLA in healthy donors. The PCR ran on 60 Vbeta and 13 Jbeta primers. The data were produced by immunoSEQ multiplex PCR, yet TCRdb's version contains in-frame clones alone and is incomplete. The sample yields around 140,000 clones, approximately 80% seen once. Sequencing was performed on PBMCs. Receptor source: a male donor in good health and CMV-seronegative.

The J gene is TRBJ1-2, the V gene TRBV10-3, with D unresolved. Germline V gene lookup returns CDR1 ENHRY and CDR2 SYGVKD. The CDR3 runs 14 residues. Trimming removed 3 bases from V and 4 bases from J, with 12 bases in between. DNA of the CDR3: TGTGCCATCAGTGAAAGCGGCGTTACCTATGGCTACACCTTC. This sequence encodes CAISESGVTYGYTF.

This chain joins TRBV4-2 and TRBJ1-2, with D possibly matching TRBD1 (5 bases). The V gene lost 4 bases and the J gene lost 8 bases, with 17 bases spanning the gap. This CDR3 has 14 residues. Germline lookup yields CDR1 LGHNA and CDR2 YNFKEQ. The CDR3 DNA follows: TGTGCCAGCAGCCTCGTAGGGGATACGCCCGGCTACACCTTC. This gives the protein CASSLVGDTPGYTF.

The chain combines TRBV10-2 with TRBJ2-7; 7 bases map to TRBD2. CDR3 length: 12 amino acids. Losses at the gene ends were 8 bases for V and 3 bases for J; bases not matched to a gene: 4. Germline V gene data show CDR1 as WSHSY and CDR2 as SAAADI. CDR3 sequence reads: CASRDYRYEQYF. CDR3 coding DNA: TGCGCCAGCCGGGACTACCGCTACGAGCAGTACTTC.

The rearrangement joins TRBV19 to TRBJ1-5, with TRBD1 matching 7 bases. There are 16 residues in the CDR3. Germline V gene data show CDR1 as LNHDA and CDR2 as SQIVND (reference sequence). Germline trimming cut 7 bases from V and 1 base from J; bases unmatched to any gene: 10. CDR3 in amino acids: CASTRGRTLSNQPQHF. CDR3 DNA sequence: TGTGCCAGTACGAGGGGGCGGACATTAAGCAATCAGCCCCAGCATTTT.

A remark on this clone: One end of the junction does not line up with germline, which may come from a read error. The chain joins TRBV7-9 to TRBJ1-2; 8 bases fit TRBD1. The germline V gene has CDR1 SEHNR and CDR2 FQNEAQ (reference sequence). The CDR3 loop spans 16 amino acids. CDR3 coding DNA: TGTTCCAGCAGCCCCAGCCAGGGGGCGCCCCACTATGGCTACACCTTC. It encodes CSSSPSQGAPHYGYTF.

This chain joins TRBV13 and TRBJ2-7; perhaps TRBD2 as D (5 bases). From germline, CDR1 is PRHDT and CDR2 FYEKMQ (reference sequence). The germline V and J ends were trimmed by 3 bases and 1 base, with 10 bases remaining between them. This CDR3 contains 14 residues. In nucleotides, the CDR3 is TGTGCCAGCAGCTTTTTAGAGGGTTCCTACGAGCAGTACTTC. Translation: CASSFLEGSYEQYF.

This chain links TRBV21-1 with TRBJ1-1; the table's D call TRBD1 went unverified against the DNA. TRBV21-1 is flagged as a pseudogene. The CDR3 consists of 15 residues. In DNA, the CDR3 is TGTGCCAGCAGCAAAGGAGCGGACAGAGAGATTGAAGCTTTCTTT. Protein: CASSKGADREIEAFF.

This chain joins TRBV5-6 and TRBJ2-5, with TRBD1 identical over 8 bases. Trimming removed 2 bases from V and 2 bases from J; junction bases left unmatched: 5. The CDR3 totals 15 residues. Germline CDR1 is SGHDT and CDR2 is YYEEEE. The CDR3 spells CASSFRDRPQETQYF. The CDR3 region has the DNA TGTGCCAGCAGCTTCAGGGACAGGCCGCAAGAGACCCAGTACTTC.

The V gene is TRBV19, the J gene TRBJ2-2; D uncertain. V gave up 5 bases and J gave up 7 bases, with 8 bases separating them. Germline values: CDR1 LNHDA, CDR2 SQIVND (reference sequence). The CDR3 runs 12 residues. Here the CDR3 reads CASSVPIGELFF. DNA of the CDR3: TGTGCCAGTAGTGTCCCAATCGGGGAGCTGTTTTTT.

This rearrangement joins TRBV29-1 to TRBJ1-2; possibly TRBD1 for D (6 bases). The ends were cut back, 5 bases at V and 2 bases at J, with 12 bases in the middle. Germline CDR1 reads SQVTM; CDR2 reads ANQGSEA. This CDR3 region has 13 residues. The DNA for the CDR3 is TGCAGCGTTCCCCAAGGGGGAAACTATGGCTACACCTTC. Its translation: CSVPQGGNYGYTF.

The CDR3 sequence is CASSSGLAGVDEQFF. The CDR3, as DNA: TGTGCCAGCAGCTCTGGACTAGCGGGAGTGGATGAGCAGTTCTTC. The chain joins TRBV5-6 to TRBJ2-1; 13 bases are shared with TRBD2. Germline V gives CDR1 SGHDT, CDR2 YYEEEE. The CDR3 totals 15 residues. V was clipped by 3 bases and J by 8 bases; unmatched bases: 5.

The rearrangement links TRBV4-3 to TRBJ2-1; the match to TRBD2 covers 8 bases. V shed 4 bases, J shed 7 bases, and the junction held 12 bases outside the gene matches. There are 16 residues in the CDR3. Germline V CDR1 and CDR2: LGHNA, YSLEER. The CDR3 loop is CASSRTGLGAGNEQFF. DNA for the CDR3: TGCGCCAGCAGCCGCACGGGACTAGGGGCCGGGAATGAGCAGTTCTTC.

The rearrangement uses TRBV5-1 and TRBJ1-3, with D uncertain. This CDR3 is built from 15 residues. The germline gives CDR1 SGHRS, CDR2 YFSETQ. V lost 0 bases to trimming and J lost 2 bases, with 9 bases between them. The CDR3 protein is CASSLEPGTGNTIYF. The CDR3 region has the DNA TGCGCCAGCAGCTTGGAGCCGGGGACTGGAAACACCATATATTTT.

The chain combines TRBV27 with TRBJ1-2, with 8 bases fitting TRBD1. The CDR3 is 16 residues long. Germline-derived CDR1 and CDR2 are MNHEY and SMNVEV (reference sequence). Germline trimming cut 4 bases from V and 4 bases from J; bases unmatched to any gene: 11. In DNA, the CDR3 is TGTGCCAGCAGTTCTCCCGGACAGGGCGGAGGCTATGGCTACACCTTC. The encoded protein is CASSSPGQGGGYGYTF.

The V and J genes are TRBV11-3 and TRBJ2-1, with 11 positions matching TRBD1. Unmatched junction bases numbered 9, after V lost 5 bases and J lost 3 bases. Germline assignment: CDR1 SGHNT and CDR2 YENEEA. The CDR3 is 17 residues long. CDR3 protein: CASSKGQGVGDYNEQFF. The DNA for the CDR3 is TGTGCCAGCAGCAAGGGACAGGGGGTGGGGGACTACAATGAGCAGTTCTTC.

The chain recombines TRBV6-5 with TRBJ2-1; no clear D. The CDR3 is made up of 14 amino acids. Germline V gene sequence: CDR1 MNHEY, CDR2 SVGAGI. Trimming removed 0 bases at V and 2 bases at J, with 5 bases between. CDR3 protein: CASSYSAPYNEQFF. The CDR3, as DNA: TGTGCCAGCAGTTACTCGGCCCCCTACAATGAGCAGTTCTTC.

The chain uses TRBV4-3 and TRBJ2-1, with 10 nucleotides matching TRBD2. The CDR3 is 16 amino acids. Germline loops: CDR1 LGHNA, CDR2 YSLEER. J lost 8 bases, V lost 1 base, and 8 bases had no gene match. The CDR3 coding sequence is TGCGCCAGCAGCCAAGTCCCTTTAGCGGGGGGCGATGAGCAGTTCTTC. Its translation: CASSQVPLAGGDEQFF.

The chain recombines TRBV7-3 with TRBJ2-3; D is unresolved. Germline V CDR1 and CDR2: SGHTA, FQGTGA. The V and J ends lost 4 bases and 0 bases respectively, with 17 bases between them. The CDR3 extends over 17 amino acids. This CDR3 is CASSSYPGVASTDTQYF. For the CDR3, the DNA is TGTGCCAGCAGCTCTTATCCCGGTGTCGCTAGCACAGATACGCAGTATTTT.

Note on this clone: The junction differs from germline at one of its ends, possibly a read error. The chain is built from TRBV14 and TRBJ2-7, with a possible D match to TRBD2 (6 bases). The CDR3 has 15 residues. The V gene's germline CDR1 is SGHDN and CDR2 FVKESK. The CDR3 nucleotides are TGTGCCAGCAGCCATATAGCGGATCCTATTTACGGGCAGTACTTC. Residues: CASSHIADPIYGQYF.

J is TRBJ2-7 and V is TRBV5-1; perhaps TRBD1 as D (6 bases). The CDR3 covers 14 residues. Germline CDR1 SGHRS, CDR2 YFSETQ. V gave up 4 bases and J gave up 1 base, with 12 bases separating them. The CDR3 reads CASSLGTTSYEQYF. The CDR3 DNA sequence: TGCGCCAGCAGCCTCGGGACAACGTCCTACGAGCAGTACTTC.

The rearrangement links TRBV15 to TRBJ2-1; D ambiguous. Deletions cut 1 base from V and 10 bases from J, with 17 bases between. This CDR3 comprises 15 residues. CDR1 is LNHNV and CDR2 is YYDKDF in the germline V gene (reference sequence). CDR3 residues: CATSRVGVAHGEQFF. CDR3 sequence (DNA): TGTGCCACCAGCAGAGTAGGAGTTGCCCACGGGGAGCAGTTCTTC. Together with reference TRBV15 and TRBJ2-1, the CDR3 gives the full variable domain: DAMVIQNPRYQVTQFGKPVTLSCSQTLNHNVMYWYQQKSSQAPKLLFHYYDKDFNNEADTPDNFQSRRPNTSFCFLDIRSPGLGDTAMYLCATSRVGVAHGEQFFGPGTRLTVL.